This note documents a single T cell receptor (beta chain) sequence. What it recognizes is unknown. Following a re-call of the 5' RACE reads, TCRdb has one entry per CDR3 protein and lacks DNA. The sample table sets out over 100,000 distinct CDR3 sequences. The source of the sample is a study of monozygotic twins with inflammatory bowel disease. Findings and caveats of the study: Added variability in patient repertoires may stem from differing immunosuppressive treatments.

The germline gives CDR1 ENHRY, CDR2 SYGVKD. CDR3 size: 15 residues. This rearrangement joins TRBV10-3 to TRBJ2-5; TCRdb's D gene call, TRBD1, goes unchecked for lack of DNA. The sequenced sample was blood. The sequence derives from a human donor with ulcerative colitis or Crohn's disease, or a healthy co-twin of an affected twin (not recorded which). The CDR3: CAISEPGQGLETQYF.